Listed below are T cell receptor beta chains from one sample, sequenced in a study of T cell responses to AZD1222 COVID-19 vaccine. The data were produced by immunoSEQ multiplex PCR, yet TCRdb's version contains in-frame clones alone and is incomplete. Here the sample spans approximately 150,000 clones, about 92% being singletons. Sample: peripheral blood, taken after recovery from COVID-19. The receptors derive from an adult who had recovered from COVID-19. Both conserved end residues are part of each CDR3.

V	J	CDR3
TRBV12-3/TRBV12-4	TRBJ1-5	CASSYPGQPQHF
TRBV27	TRBJ2-1	CASRYGGRDEQFF
TRBV6-2/TRBV6-3	TRBJ2-3	CASSYSGTSTDTQYF
TRBV19	TRBJ2-1	CASSTPSGGAVEQFF
TRBV4-1	TRBJ1-6	CASSPPTGGRNSPLHF
TRBV4-1	TRBJ2-7	CASSQDRAAYEQYF
TRBV29-1	TRBJ1-1	CSSGYTEAFF
TRBV7-6	TRBJ2-5	CASGRMGAQETQYF
TRBV28	TRBJ1-2	CASSSPDYRQLRGYTF
TRBV7-2	TRBJ2-7	CASSSRGGYEQYF
TRBV10-3	TRBJ1-3	CAISERSSGNTIYF
TRBV3-1/TRBV3-2	TRBJ2-3	CASSQGAGEADTQYF
TRBV7-2	TRBJ2-2	CASSLRTAGELFF
TRBV19	TRBJ1-5	CASSIGQGGNQPQHF
TRBV28	TRBJ1-6	CATLPESSYNSPLHF
TRBV28	TRBJ1-6	CASSLYSTLHF
TRBV19	TRBJ2-6	CASKGGITDSGANVLTF
TRBV19	TRBJ1-2	CAGGQMGYGYTF
TRBV3-1/TRBV3-2	TRBJ2-5	CASSLGGPERTQYF
TRBV3-1/TRBV3-2	TRBJ2-7	CASSPTESYEQYF
TRBV28	TRBJ1-5	CASSLYGAWGKQGSDQPQHF
TRBV28	TRBJ1-2	CASSWGQGEIYGYTF
TRBV29-1	TRBJ1-2	CSVDRFSQGSYGYTF
TRBV4-2	TRBJ1-3	CASSQGTVSGNTIYF
TRBV6-5	TRBJ2-7	CASSYSLSRSSYEQYF
TRBV6-5	TRBJ1-5	CASSYSAADSNQPQHF
TRBV2	TRBJ1-3	CASRQQGGDRNTIYF
TRBV19	TRBJ2-1	CASMLRGRADEQFF
TRBV7-2	TRBJ2-5	CASSRPPGHQYF
TRBV7-9	TRBJ2-7	CASSFQGQGSYEQYF
TRBV27	TRBJ2-1	CASSGKNNEQFF
TRBV28	TRBJ1-1	CASSLTGGPEAFF
TRBV10-2	TRBJ2-7	CASRWGGNTPSSYEQYF
TRBV15	TRBJ2-3	CATSRAGTDTQYF
TRBV29-1	TRBJ1-1	CSVVAVGTEAFF
TRBV23-1	TRBJ2-7	CASSQNSGLGDEQYF
TRBV30	TRBJ2-3	CAWSVGDTQYF
TRBV3-1/TRBV3-2	TRBJ2-3	CASSQRPGGTDTQYF
TRBV28	TRBJ1-1	CASSFAGNLNTEAFF
TRBV7-3	TRBJ2-3	CASSDNTDTQYF
TRBV6-5	TRBJ2-1	CASLAGGPWNEQFF
TRBV19	TRBJ2-5	CASSIRRSQETQYF
TRBV28	TRBJ2-7	CASSLSGLAGPYEQYF
TRBV19	TRBJ1-1	CASSIVPGLNTEAFF
TRBV3-1/TRBV3-2	TRBJ1-1	CASSQETQQNTEAFF
TRBV2	TRBJ2-1	CASSLRDSGGEQFF
TRBV5-1	TRBJ1-5	CASSLDGRGAGQPQHF
TRBV5-4	TRBJ2-5	CASSLSNIETQYF
TRBV2	TRBJ1-5	CASNPEPASNQPQHF